A single sample is the source of the 9 T cell receptor beta chains below, sequenced in a study of CD8 T cells in Susac syndrome. Random hexamers were used to reverse transcribe the RNA input (about 0.5 to 1 ug). Each CDR3 protein gets one entry after TCRdb re-called the immunoSEQ multiplex PCR reads with MiXCR. This table has 150,000 to 200,000 distinct CDR3 sequences, around 93% appearing once. Sequences were obtained from CD4+ T cells from PBMCs. These receptors were taken from a human donor in good health.

The chain uses TRBV4-1 and TRBJ2-3; 7 bases align to TRBD1. Germline values: CDR1 MGHRA, CDR2 YSYEKL. This CDR3 has 17 amino acids. Losses at the gene ends were 5 bases for V and 1 base for J; bases not matched to a gene: 12. This CDR3 is CASSTRTGATGTDTQYF. In nucleotides, the CDR3 is TGCGCCAGCAGCACACGTACAGGGGCAACTGGCACAGATACGCAGTATTTT.

The chain uses TRBV6-1 and TRBJ1-1; no definite D call. The CDR3 length is 15 residues. Trimming removed 0 bases from V and 5 bases from J, with 13 bases in between. Germline CDR1 is MNHNS and CDR2 is SASEGT. The CDR3: CASSEASPRFTEAFF. CDR3 nucleotides: TGTGCCAGCAGTGAAGCCTCCCCCAGGTTTACTGAAGCTTTCTTT.

The chain recombines TRBV6-5 with TRBJ1-2; 7 bases map to TRBD1. Looked up from germline, CDR1 is MNHEY and CDR2 is SVGAGI. With 5 bases clipped from V and 0 bases from J, the junction kept 3 bases outside the gene matches. The CDR3 runs 14 residues. The CDR3 loop reads CASSRDSSNYGYTF. CDR3 DNA: TGTGCCAGCAGTAGGGACAGCTCTAACTATGGCTACACCTTC.

Only one count was recorded for this clonotype. V and J are TRBV5-4 and TRBJ2-5; 11 nucleotides agree with TRBD2. CDR3 length: 14 amino acids. Germline CDR1 reads SGHNT; CDR2 reads YYREEE (reference sequence). The V and J ends lost 5 bases and 5 bases, in that order; junction bases with no gene match: 5. The CDR3, as DNA: TGTGCCAGCAGAGCACTAGCGGGGGAGGAGACCCAGTACTTC. Translation gives CASRALAGEETQYF.

The chain combines TRBV3-1 with TRBJ1-2; D perhaps matches TRBD1 (6 bases). Germline CDR1 LGHDT, CDR2 YNNKEL (reference sequence). Trimming pared 0 bases from V and 8 bases from J, leaving 13 bases between. The CDR3 is 14 amino acids. CDR3: CASSQDSGTTGYTF. CDR3 in DNA: TGTGCCAGCAGCCAAGATTCCGGGACAACCGGCTACACCTTC.

The V and J genes are TRBV30 and TRBJ2-1; D is undetermined. V shed 7 bases and J shed 2 bases, with 12 bases lying between them. The CDR3 is made up of 13 amino acids. Germline V gene data show CDR1 as GTSNPN and CDR2 as SVGIG (reference sequence). CDR3 loop: CAFSTVTYNEQFF. CDR3 sequence (DNA): TGTGCCTTCTCTACTGTTACCTACAATGAGCAGTTCTTC.

The chain has TRBV2 and TRBJ2-5, with D uncertain. The length of the CDR3 is 12 residues. V gave up 3 bases and J gave up 3 bases, with 5 bases separating them. Germline values: CDR1 SNHLY, CDR2 FYNNEI. This CDR3 reads CASSEQEETQYF. CDR3 DNA: TGTGCCAGCAGTGAGCAGGAAGAGACCCAGTACTTC.

V is TRBV7-3 and J is TRBJ1-1, with D perhaps matching TRBD1 (5 bases). The CDR3 totals 14 residues. V lost 11 bases to trimming and J lost 0 bases, with 16 bases between them. CDR1 and CDR2 from the germline V gene are SGHTA and FQGTGA. The CDR3 bases are TGTGCCTCCGTGGGGGTCTTGATGAACACTGAAGCTTTCTTT. Translated: CASVGVLMNTEAFF.

This clonotype was found once. The V and J genes are TRBV7-2 and TRBJ2-3, with TRBD2 matching over 13 bases. The V segment lost 6 bases and the J segment 2 bases; nucleotides outside the gene matches: 5. Germline V gene lookup returns CDR1 SGHTA and CDR2 FQGNSA. The CDR3 runs to 16 residues. The CDR3 here is CASSPGLAGNTDTQYF. DNA of the CDR3: TGTGCCAGCAGTCCGGGACTAGCGGGGAACACAGATACGCAGTATTTT.